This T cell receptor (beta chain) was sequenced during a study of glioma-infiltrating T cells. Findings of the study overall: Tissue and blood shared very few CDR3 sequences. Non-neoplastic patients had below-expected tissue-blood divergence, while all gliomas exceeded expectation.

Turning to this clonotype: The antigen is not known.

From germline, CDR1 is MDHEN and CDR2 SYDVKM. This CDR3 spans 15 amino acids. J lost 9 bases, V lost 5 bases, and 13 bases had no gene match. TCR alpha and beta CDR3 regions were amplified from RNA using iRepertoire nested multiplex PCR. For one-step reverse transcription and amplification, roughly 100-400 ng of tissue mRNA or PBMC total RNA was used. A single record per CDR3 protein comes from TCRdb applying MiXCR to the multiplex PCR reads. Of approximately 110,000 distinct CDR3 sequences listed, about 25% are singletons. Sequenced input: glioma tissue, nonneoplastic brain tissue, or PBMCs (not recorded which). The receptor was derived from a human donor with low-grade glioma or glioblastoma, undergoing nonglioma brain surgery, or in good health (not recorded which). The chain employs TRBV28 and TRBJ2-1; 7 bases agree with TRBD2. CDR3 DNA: TGTGCCAGCAGTCCCGAGACTAGAGGGAGGGCTGAGCAGTTCTTC. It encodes CASSPETRGRAEQFF.